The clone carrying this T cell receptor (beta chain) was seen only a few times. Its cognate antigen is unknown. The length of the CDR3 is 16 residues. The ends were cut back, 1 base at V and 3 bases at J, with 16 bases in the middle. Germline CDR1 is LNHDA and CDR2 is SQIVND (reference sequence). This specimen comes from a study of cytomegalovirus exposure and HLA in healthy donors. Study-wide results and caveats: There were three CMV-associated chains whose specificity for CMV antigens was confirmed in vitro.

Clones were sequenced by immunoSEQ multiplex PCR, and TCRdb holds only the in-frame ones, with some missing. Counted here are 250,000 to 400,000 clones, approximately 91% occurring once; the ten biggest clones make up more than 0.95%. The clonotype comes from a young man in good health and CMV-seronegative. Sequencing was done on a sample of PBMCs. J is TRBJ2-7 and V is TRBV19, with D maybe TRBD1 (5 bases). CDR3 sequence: CASSIALQGGHYEQYF. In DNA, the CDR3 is TGTGCCAGTAGTATAGCTTTGCAGGGCGGTCACTACGAGCAGTACTTC.